This is a list of T cell receptor beta chains from one sample in a study of cytomegalovirus exposure and HLA in healthy donors. Clones were read by immunoSEQ multiplex PCR, and TCRdb kept only the in-frame ones, dropping some. Among 150,000 to 200,000 clones listed, 70% to 80% were seen once. The specimen sequenced was PBMCs. These receptors came from a woman aged 45-60 years in good health and CMV-seronegative. Each CDR3 is given with its conserved first and last residue. Each record gives: J gene, V gene, D gene, clone size, CDR3 DNA, CDR3 protein. The D gene is left open where the match is weak. Some rows mark clone size as missing; the rest say once, few, many or name a class of expanded clone.

j_gene: TRBJ2-7
v_gene: TRBV19
d_gene: .
abundance: .
CDR3nt: TGTGCCAGTAGCAGGGGCACTCCAACCTACGAGCAGTACTTC
CDR3aa: CASSRGTPTYEQYF

j_gene: TRBJ1-2
v_gene: TRBV7-9
d_gene: .
abundance: .
CDR3nt: TGTGCCAGCAGCTTCGAGGCAAGACACTATGGCTACACCTTC
CDR3aa: CASSFEARHYGYTF

j_gene: TRBJ2-3
v_gene: TRBV2
d_gene: TRBD2
abundance: .
CDR3nt: TGTGCCAGCACCCCGACCCCAGCGGGGCCTAGCACAGATACGCAGTATTTT
CDR3aa: CASTPTPAGPSTDTQYF

j_gene: TRBJ2-7
v_gene: TRBV4-1
d_gene: .
abundance: .
CDR3nt: TGCGCCAGCAGCCAAAGTGGGTTCGGGGCCTACGAGCAGTACTTC
CDR3aa: CASSQSGFGAYEQYF

j_gene: TRBJ1-2
v_gene: TRBV5-4
d_gene: .
abundance: .
CDR3nt: TGTGCCAGCAGCCATCCGGGACAAAACTATGGCTACACCTTC
CDR3aa: CASSHPGQNYGYTF

j_gene: TRBJ1-2
v_gene: TRBV10-3
d_gene: TRBD1
abundance: once
CDR3nt: TGTGCCATCAGTGAGTTCGGGACAGGGAATGAGGATGGCTACACCTTC
CDR3aa: CAISEFGTGNEDGYTF

j_gene: TRBJ2-3
v_gene: TRBV9
d_gene: TRBD2
abundance: .
CDR3nt: TGTGCCAGCAGCCCCCCCCTGGGAGCGGGAGTTAGTTTGAGCACAGATACGCAGTATTTT
CDR3aa: CASSPPLGAGVSLSTDTQYF

j_gene: TRBJ2-3
v_gene: TRBV5-1
d_gene: .
abundance: .
CDR3nt: TGCGCCAGCAGCTTGCGGGATTCCTCAGATACGCAGTATTTT
CDR3aa: CASSLRDSSDTQYF

j_gene: TRBJ1-5
v_gene: TRBV19
d_gene: .
abundance: .
CDR3nt: TGTGCCAGTAGTGCCGGTCAGCCCCAGCATTTT
CDR3aa: CASSAGQPQHF

j_gene: TRBJ2-1
v_gene: TRBV7-3
d_gene: TRBD2
abundance: .
CDR3nt: TGTGCCAGCAGCTTGAGCGGGAGAACCTACAATGAGCAGTTCTTC
CDR3aa: CASSLSGRTYNEQFF

j_gene: TRBJ1-1
v_gene: TRBV19
d_gene: .
abundance: .
CDR3nt: TGTGCCAGTAGTATCACAGCCATGAACACTGAAGCTTTCTTT
CDR3aa: CASSITAMNTEAFF

j_gene: TRBJ2-1
v_gene: TRBV18
d_gene: .
abundance: .
CDR3nt: TGTGCCAGCTCACCGACAGTCTACAATGAGCAGTTCTTC
CDR3aa: CASSPTVYNEQFF

j_gene: TRBJ1-5
v_gene: TRBV27
d_gene: .
abundance: .
CDR3nt: TGTGCCAGCAGTTTATACCAACAGGGCCCCGGGCCCCAGCATTTT
CDR3aa: CASSLYQQGPGPQHF

j_gene: TRBJ2-1
v_gene: TRBV7-9
d_gene: .
abundance: .
CDR3nt: TGTGCCAGCAGCTTAGGGGCGGGGCGGTTCAATGAGCAGTTCTTC
CDR3aa: CASSLGAGRFNEQFF

j_gene: TRBJ2-2
v_gene: TRBV7-9
d_gene: TRBD1
abundance: .
CDR3nt: TGTTCCAGCAGCAACGCCGGGACAGGGTTGACCGGGGAGCTGTTTTTT
CDR3aa: CSSSNAGTGLTGELFF

j_gene: TRBJ2-1
v_gene: TRBV7-9
d_gene: .
abundance: .
CDR3nt: TGTGCCAGCAGCTTACGAGAAATCGAACGGAATGAGCAGTTCTTC
CDR3aa: CASSLREIERNEQFF

j_gene: TRBJ2-7
v_gene: TRBV7-2
d_gene: TRBD2
abundance: once
CDR3nt: TGTGCCAGCAGCTTAGGAGGTCTAGCGGGGGGCCAACTACACGAGCAGTACTTC
CDR3aa: CASSLGGLAGGQLHEQYF

j_gene: TRBJ2-7
v_gene: TRBV2
d_gene: TRBD2
abundance: .
CDR3nt: TGTGCCACCAAGGGACTAGCGGGAGCTCAGTACTTC
CDR3aa: CATKGLAGAQYF

j_gene: TRBJ2-7
v_gene: TRBV6-5
d_gene: TRBD2
abundance: .
CDR3nt: TGTGCCAGCAGTTACTCGGCTAGCGGGAGAAGTTACGAGCAGTACTTC
CDR3aa: CASSYSASGRSYEQYF

j_gene: TRBJ2-2
v_gene: TRBV11-2
d_gene: .
abundance: .
CDR3nt: TGTGCCAGCAGCCTCCTCCCGCAGGCCGGGGAGCTGTTTTTT
CDR3aa: CASSLLPQAGELFF

j_gene: TRBJ1-1
v_gene: TRBV5-1
d_gene: TRBD1
abundance: .
CDR3nt: TGCGCCAGCAGCTTGATGGGACAGGGCAAGAACACTGAAGCTTTCTTT
CDR3aa: CASSLMGQGKNTEAFF

j_gene: TRBJ2-2
v_gene: TRBV5-6
d_gene: .
abundance: .
CDR3nt: TGTGCCAGCAGCTTAGCGGCGAACACCGGGGAGCTGTTTTTT
CDR3aa: CASSLAANTGELFF

j_gene: TRBJ2-5
v_gene: TRBV9
d_gene: .
abundance: once
CDR3nt: TGTGCCAGCAGCGTAGCTTGGGCAGCACAAGAGACCCAGTACTTC
CDR3aa: CASSVAWAAQETQYF

j_gene: TRBJ2-3
v_gene: TRBV6-4
d_gene: .
abundance: few
CDR3nt: TGTGCCAGCAGTGTCCTCAGGGGAGATACGCAGTATTTT
CDR3aa: CASSVLRGDTQYF

j_gene: TRBJ2-7
v_gene: TRBV28
d_gene: .
abundance: .
CDR3nt: TGTGCCAGCAGTAGACAAGACTACGAGCAGTACTTC
CDR3aa: CASSRQDYEQYF

j_gene: TRBJ2-3
v_gene: TRBV21-1
d_gene: .
abundance: .
CDR3nt: TGTGCCAGCAGCCGTCGACAGGCCGAACATTATGACACAGATACGCAGTATTTT
CDR3aa: CASSRRQAEHYDTDTQYF

j_gene: TRBJ2-7
v_gene: TRBV5-1
d_gene: .
abundance: .
CDR3nt: TGCGCCAGCAGCTATGACTATCTGCGGGAGCAGTACTTC
CDR3aa: CASSYDYLREQYF

j_gene: TRBJ2-5
v_gene: TRBV29-1
d_gene: TRBD2
abundance: .
CDR3nt: TGCAGCGCTCGACTAGCGAACAAGGCGGAGACCCAGTACTTC
CDR3aa: CSARLANKAETQYF

j_gene: TRBJ1-5
v_gene: TRBV6-6
d_gene: .
abundance: few
CDR3nt: TGTGCCAGCAGGGATCCCGGGACTGACGATCAGCCCCAGCATTTT
CDR3aa: CASRDPGTDDQPQHF

j_gene: TRBJ2-3
v_gene: TRBV7-2
d_gene: .
abundance: once
CDR3nt: TGTGCCAGCAGCTTGATGAACCCCGAGGGAAATACGCAGTATTTT
CDR3aa: CASSLMNPEGNTQYF

j_gene: TRBJ1-4
v_gene: TRBV5-6
d_gene: .
abundance: .
CDR3nt: TGTGCCAGCAGCTTACGGGCAACTAATGAAAAACTGTTTTTT
CDR3aa: CASSLRATNEKLFF

j_gene: TRBJ2-7
v_gene: TRBV7-8
d_gene: .
abundance: .
CDR3nt: TGTGCCAGCAGCTCGGACACCCTGGACGAGCAGTACTTC
CDR3aa: CASSSDTLDEQYF

j_gene: TRBJ2-7
v_gene: TRBV28
d_gene: TRBD2
abundance: .
CDR3nt: TGTGCCAGCAGGTCGAGATCAGCGGGAGAGCAGTACTTC
CDR3aa: CASRSRSAGEQYF

j_gene: TRBJ2-5
v_gene: TRBV7-2
d_gene: TRBD1
abundance: .
CDR3nt: TGTGCCAGCAGCCCGACAGGGGGCAGCATAAAAGAGACCCAGTACTTC
CDR3aa: CASSPTGGSIKETQYF

j_gene: TRBJ2-7
v_gene: TRBV6-1
d_gene: TRBD2
abundance: .
CDR3nt: TGTGCCAGCAGAGCGGGACTAGTTTTCGACGAGCAGTACTTC
CDR3aa: CASRAGLVFDEQYF

j_gene: TRBJ1-2
v_gene: TRBV6-4
d_gene: .
abundance: .
CDR3nt: TGTGCCAGCAGTGACCCCCCAATGACAGCTGGCTACACCTTC
CDR3aa: CASSDPPMTAGYTF

j_gene: TRBJ2-3
v_gene: TRBV2
d_gene: TRBD2
abundance: .
CDR3nt: TGTGCCAGCAGCCCTGGGGGGGTCGGGGGTTGGGCAGATACGCAGTATTTT
CDR3aa: CASSPGGVGGWADTQYF

j_gene: TRBJ1-2
v_gene: TRBV4-3
d_gene: TRBD1
abundance: few
CDR3nt: TGCGCCAGCAGCCGACGGACAGGGGGGGATGGCTACACCTTC
CDR3aa: CASSRRTGGDGYTF

j_gene: TRBJ2-1
v_gene: TRBV5-1
d_gene: .
abundance: .
CDR3nt: TGCGCCAGCAGTTTCCTCGGAACAGACTCCTACAATGAGCAGTTCTTC
CDR3aa: CASSFLGTDSYNEQFF

j_gene: TRBJ2-1
v_gene: TRBV28
d_gene: TRBD2
abundance: .
CDR3nt: TGTGCCAGCAGTTTATACGGGAGCGGGAGGGCCGGGGATGAGCAGTTCTTC
CDR3aa: CASSLYGSGRAGDEQFF

j_gene: TRBJ2-3
v_gene: TRBV7-2
d_gene: TRBD2
abundance: .
CDR3nt: TGTGCCAGCAGCTTAGTTAGCGGGGGGCGGCGGGATACGCAGTATTTT
CDR3aa: CASSLVSGGRRDTQYF

j_gene: TRBJ2-5
v_gene: TRBV5-1
d_gene: TRBD2
abundance: .
CDR3nt: TGCGCCAGCAGCTCTAGGACTAGTCGAGAAGAGACCCAGTACTTC
CDR3aa: CASSSRTSREETQYF

j_gene: TRBJ1-1
v_gene: TRBV28
d_gene: TRBD1
abundance: .
CDR3nt: TGTGCCAGCAGTCCCCCGGGACAGTGGAACACTGAAGCTTTCTTT
CDR3aa: CASSPPGQWNTEAFF

j_gene: TRBJ1-1
v_gene: TRBV18
d_gene: .
abundance: .
CDR3nt: TGTGCCAGCTCCCCCGGGAGGTTGGGAGACACTGAAGCTTTCTTT
CDR3aa: CASSPGRLGDTEAFF

j_gene: TRBJ1-2
v_gene: TRBV9
d_gene: TRBD1
abundance: .
CDR3nt: TGTGCCAGCAGCGTAGTCGACAGGGCGGTTGGCTACACCTTC
CDR3aa: CASSVVDRAVGYTF

j_gene: TRBJ2-7
v_gene: TRBV29-1
d_gene: TRBD1
abundance: .
CDR3nt: TGCAGCGTGGTCGACAGGGGGGGGACCTACGAGCAGTACTTC
CDR3aa: CSVVDRGGTYEQYF

j_gene: TRBJ1-2
v_gene: TRBV19
d_gene: TRBD1
abundance: .
CDR3nt: TGTGCCAGTAGTCCCTCCACGGACAGGGGACTAGGCTATGGCTACACCTTC
CDR3aa: CASSPSTDRGLGYGYTF

j_gene: TRBJ1-4
v_gene: TRBV27
d_gene: .
abundance: .
CDR3nt: TGTGCCAGCAGTTTTTATACACCGCCAACTAATGAAAAACTGTTTTTT
CDR3aa: CASSFYTPPTNEKLFF

j_gene: TRBJ1-5
v_gene: TRBV2
d_gene: .
abundance: few
CDR3nt: TGTGCCAGCAGCCGCCAGCCCGGCCGGGGGACGTTTCAGCCCCAGCATTTT
CDR3aa: CASSRQPGRGTFQPQHF

j_gene: TRBJ1-2
v_gene: TRBV29-1
d_gene: .
abundance: many
CDR3nt: TGCAGCGGCACGGGAGGTGGGGGCTACACCTTC
CDR3aa: CSGTGGGGYTF

j_gene: TRBJ2-3
v_gene: TRBV6-5
d_gene: .
abundance: .
CDR3nt: TGTGCCAGCAGTTTCGACATCTCTTTCTTATATACGCAGTATTTT
CDR3aa: CASSFDISFLYTQYF

j_gene: TRBJ1-6
v_gene: TRBV29-1
d_gene: .
abundance: .
CDR3nt: TGCAGCGTCGGCCGGGACTATAATTCACCCCTCCACTTT
CDR3aa: CSVGRDYNSPLHF

j_gene: TRBJ1-2
v_gene: TRBV28
d_gene: .
abundance: .
CDR3nt: TGTGCCAGCAGTAAGACAGTGAACTATGGCTACACCTTC
CDR3aa: CASSKTVNYGYTF

j_gene: TRBJ2-7
v_gene: TRBV4-3
d_gene: .
abundance: .
CDR3nt: TGCGCCAGCAGCCAAGCGGGGTTGGGTGCGGACGAGCAGTACTTC
CDR3aa: CASSQAGLGADEQYF

j_gene: TRBJ2-7
v_gene: TRBV7-9
d_gene: TRBD2
abundance: once
CDR3nt: TGTGCCAGCAGCAATTTTATAGCGGGAGCACGGAACGAGCAGTACTTC
CDR3aa: CASSNFIAGARNEQYF

j_gene: TRBJ2-3
v_gene: TRBV13
d_gene: TRBD1
abundance: once
CDR3nt: TGTGCCAGCAGCTGGGGAGACAGGGTTAGCACAGATACGCAGTATTTT
CDR3aa: CASSWGDRVSTDTQYF

j_gene: TRBJ2-3
v_gene: TRBV5-1
d_gene: .
abundance: .
CDR3nt: TGCGCCAGCAGCTTGGGACACGCTAGGGGGTCAGATACGCAGTATTTT
CDR3aa: CASSLGHARGSDTQYF

j_gene: TRBJ1-2
v_gene: TRBV28
d_gene: .
abundance: .
CDR3nt: TGTGCCAGCAGTCCAAACCCCAGGGGCTACACCTTC
CDR3aa: CASSPNPRGYTF

j_gene: TRBJ1-2
v_gene: TRBV4-3
d_gene: .
abundance: .
CDR3nt: TGCGCCAGCAGCCAAACGGTCCGGGATAACTATGGCTACACCTTC
CDR3aa: CASSQTVRDNYGYTF

j_gene: TRBJ2-1
v_gene: TRBV6-6
d_gene: .
abundance: .
CDR3nt: TGTGCCAGCAGTTCCCTGTCAGGGAATGAGCAGTTCTTC
CDR3aa: CASSSLSGNEQFF